This TCR beta chain was recovered during a study of cytomegalovirus exposure and HLA in healthy donors. Study in general: The Caucasian-associated ancestry cluster held roughly 78% of 300 to 450 genotyped donors.

This CDR3 comprises 13 residues. Germline trimming cut 3 bases from V and 6 bases from J; bases unmatched to any gene: 1. CDR1 is SEHNR and CDR2 is FQNEAQ in the germline V gene (reference sequence). In the PCR, 60 Vbeta and 13 Jbeta primers were used. Clones were read by immunoSEQ multiplex PCR, and TCRdb kept only the in-frame ones, dropping some. The table lists roughly 250,000 clones, about 80% of them singletons. To note about this clone: As yet, its antigen is unknown.

Study-level findings and limits: In a later analysis, a missense DCLRE1C variant was linked to TCR beta V- and J-gene trimming. Cytomegalovirus status was reportedly diagnosed by the classifier with high specificity and sensitivity. An analysis was carried out later, and it reportedly showed fewer N-insertions in an Asian-associated ancestry cluster than the approximately 700-donor mean.

Sequenced sample: PBMCs. The receptor's source is a girl aged 2-15 years in good health and CMV-seronegative. This chain links TRBV7-9 with TRBJ1-1; 10 nucleotides match TRBD1. The CDR3 loop is CASSLGQGSEAFF. CDR3 nucleotides: TGTGCCAGCAGCTTGGGACAGGGGTCTGAAGCTTTCTTT.